These 8 T cell receptor beta chains were all obtained from the same sample, sequenced in a study of a mutant IDH1 vaccine in newly diagnosed glioma. Time point of the sample: week 5, during vaccination. It was 300 ug of mutant IDH1 20-mer peptide that made up each vaccine dose, given with topical imiquimod. Data came from immunoSEQ multiplex PCR; TCRdb stores just in-frame clones and leaves some out. Found here are 27,000 or so clones, roughly 80% of them singletons; the top ten hold 7.2%. These receptors' antigens are unknown. The input for sequencing was PBMCs, taken from a glioma patient whose treatment included an IDH1 peptide vaccine. Receptor source: a man in his forties with glioma. Some clones in this sample may be carry-over from other donors' samples.

The gene calls are TRBV27 and TRBJ2-1; 13 bases are shared with TRBD2. The ends lost 6 bases at V and 7 bases at J; junction bases unmatched: 6. The CDR3 totals 15 residues. Germline-derived CDR1 and CDR2 are MNHEY and SMNVEV (reference sequence). The CDR3 DNA sequence: TGTGCCAGCAGAACCGGGACTAGCGGGGTAAATGAGCAGTTCTTC. Its translation is CASRTGTSGVNEQFF.

V and J are TRBV4-3 and TRBJ2-7; TRBD2 matches at 8 bases. The germline gives CDR1 LGHNA, CDR2 YSLEER. The J segment lost 0 bases and the V segment lost 5 bases, leaving 12 bases of the junction unmatched. This CDR3 is 17 amino acids long. The CDR3 coding sequence is TGCGCCAGCAGCTCACGTCATGCGGGGGGTCTCTCCTACGAGCAGTACTTC. Amino acids: CASSSRHAGGLSYEQYF.

The genes are TRBV4-1 and TRBJ2-7, with 9 bases that match TRBD1. Germline values: CDR1 MGHRA, CDR2 YSYEKL. Losses at the gene ends were 4 bases for V and 5 bases for J; bases not matched to a gene: 6. The CDR3 extends over 14 amino acids. CDR3 region: CASSPGQGYDEQYF. CDR3 DNA: TGCGCCAGCAGCCCCGGACAGGGGTACGACGAGCAGTACTTC.

In this sample, this clone turned up once. V gene TRBV9 combines with J gene TRBJ2-1; D perhaps matches TRBD1 (6 bases). V lost 3 bases, J lost 7 bases, and 11 bases lay in between. CDR1 and CDR2 from the germline V gene are SGDLS and YYNGEE. The CDR3 has 13 residues. The CDR3 loop is CASSAQGWNEQFF. CDR3 in DNA: TGTGCCAGCAGCGCACAGGGTTGGAATGAGCAGTTCTTC.

This clone has just a few counts. This chain uses TRBV5-1 with TRBJ2-7, with D perhaps matching TRBD2 (5 bases). This CDR3 is built from 18 residues. Germline-derived CDR1 and CDR2 are SGHRS and YFSETQ. Trimming cost V 0 bases and J 6 bases, with 25 bases left between them. In DNA form, the CDR3 reads TGCGCCAGCAGCTTGGGTCCAGGCGTCACAACAAGAGGGTCCGAGCAGTACTTC. Translation: CASSLGPGVTTRGSEQYF.

In the case of this clone: The CDR3 end shows no conserved phenylalanine or tryptophan, and so a read error is likely. The DNA is left out, because the CDR3 cannot be placed on it with certainty; the CDR3 is given as TCRdb lists it. J is TRBJ2-7 and V is TRBV12-2; the table's D call, TRBD1, has no DNA check behind it. TRBV12-2 is a recognized pseudogene. The CDR3 is 10 residues long, counting both termini. The CDR3 reads CAVPTGTGLL.

The J gene is TRBJ2-6, the V gene TRBV2; D remains ambiguous. The germline gives CDR1 SNHLY, CDR2 FYNNEI. The V end lost 4 bases, the J end lost 0 bases, and 4 bases lay between the germline ends. The CDR3 is 14 residues long. CDR3 in amino acids: CASSVSSGANVLTF. The DNA of the CDR3 is TGTGCCAGCAGTGTTAGCTCTGGGGCCAACGTCCTGACTTTC.

CDR3 region: CASSIRRSTEAFF. DNA for the CDR3: TGTGCCAGTAGTATAAGGCGTAGCACTGAAGCTTTCTTT. The rearrangement joins TRBV19 to TRBJ1-1; D call uncertain. Germline CDR1 and CDR2: LNHDA and SQIVND (reference sequence). This CDR3 comprises 13 residues. Deletions cut 2 bases from V and 4 bases from J, with 8 bases between.